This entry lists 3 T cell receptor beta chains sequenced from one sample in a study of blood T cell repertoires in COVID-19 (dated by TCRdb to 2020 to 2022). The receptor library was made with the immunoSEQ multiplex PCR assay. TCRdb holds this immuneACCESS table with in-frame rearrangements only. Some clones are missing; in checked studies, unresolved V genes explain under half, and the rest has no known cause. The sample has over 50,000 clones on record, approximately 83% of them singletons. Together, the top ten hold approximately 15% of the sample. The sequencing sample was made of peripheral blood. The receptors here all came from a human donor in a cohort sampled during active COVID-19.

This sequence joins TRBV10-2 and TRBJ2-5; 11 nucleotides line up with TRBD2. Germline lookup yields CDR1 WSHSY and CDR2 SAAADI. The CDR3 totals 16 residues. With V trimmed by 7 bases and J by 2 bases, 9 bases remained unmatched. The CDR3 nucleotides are TGCGCCAGCACCCCCGGGACTAGCGGAGTACAAGAGACCCAGTACTTC. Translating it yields CASTPGTSGVQETQYF.

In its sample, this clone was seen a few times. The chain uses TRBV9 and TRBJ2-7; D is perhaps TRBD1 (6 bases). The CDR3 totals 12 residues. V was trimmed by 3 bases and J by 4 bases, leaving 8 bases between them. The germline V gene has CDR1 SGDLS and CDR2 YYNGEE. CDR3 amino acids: CASSATGYEQYF. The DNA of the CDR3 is TGTGCCAGCAGCGCCACAGGGTACGAGCAGTACTTC.

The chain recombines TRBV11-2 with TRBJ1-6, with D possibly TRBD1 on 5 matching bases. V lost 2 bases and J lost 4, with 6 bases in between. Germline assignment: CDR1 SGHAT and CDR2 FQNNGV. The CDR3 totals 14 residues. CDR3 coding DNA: TGTGCCAGCAGCTTACAGGGTTATAATTCACCCCTCCACTTT. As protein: CASSLQGYNSPLHF.